Reported below is one T cell receptor beta chain. In the original processing: Reference gene primer amplification gave estimated nucleated cell counts. Only in-frame clones appear in the TCRdb table, and some are missing; sequencing was by immunoSEQ multiplex PCR. V and J calls and clone size follow that table, whereas D and trimming were derived from the DNA. This sample carries 400,000 to 550,000 clones, roughly 89% of them seen once, and the ten largest clones take roughly 4.3%. The germline gives CDR1 MNHEY, CDR2 SVGAGI. Trimming took 5 bases from V and 2 from J, leaving 9 bases between them. This CDR3 spans 14 amino acids. The data belong to a study of blood T cell repertoires in COVID-19. The wider study: The analysed material was cDNA or gDNA that came from T cells, B-cell-depleted T cells, or PBMCs.

The chain carries TRBV6-5 and TRBJ2-2; D is undetermined. This receptor was obtained from a woman aged 25 to 39 with acute or convalescent COVID-19. What was sequenced was peripheral blood. As DNA, the CDR3 is TGTGCCAGCAGTCCAGGCTCCAACACCGGGGAGCTGTTTTTT. The encoded protein is CASSPGSNTGELFF.